Described below is a single TCR beta chain sequence and its context. Study processing details: Amplification with reference gene primers provided the estimates of nucleated cell counts. The data were produced by immunoSEQ multiplex PCR, yet TCRdb's version contains in-frame clones alone and is incomplete. From that table come the V and J calls and clone size; the DNA was used to work out D and trimming. The repertoire holds 260,000 or so clones, with under 90% as singletons. The sample comes from a study of blood T cell repertoires in COVID-19. Background on the study: From the United States, Italy and Spain came samples of acute and convalescent COVID-19. T cells, B-cell-depleted T cells, or PBMCs provided the cDNA or gDNA that served as material.

The V end lost 5 bases, the J end lost 3 bases, and 13 bases lay between the germline ends. Germline CDR1 reads MDHEN; CDR2 reads SYDVKM. This CDR3 contains 14 residues. This chain joins TRBV28 and TRBJ2-5; D perhaps matches TRBD2 (5 bases). The receptor was isolated from a human donor in a cohort sampled during active COVID-19. The sample taken for sequencing was peripheral blood. Written as DNA, the CDR3 is TGTGCCAGCAGTGACTCGACTACCAAAGAGACCCAGTACTTC. Its protein is CASSDSTTKETQYF.